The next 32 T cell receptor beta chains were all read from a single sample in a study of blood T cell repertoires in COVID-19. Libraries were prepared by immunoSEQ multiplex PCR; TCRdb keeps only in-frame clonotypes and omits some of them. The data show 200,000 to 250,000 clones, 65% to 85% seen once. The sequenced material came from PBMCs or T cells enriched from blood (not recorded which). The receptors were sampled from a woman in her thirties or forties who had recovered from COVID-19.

The CDR3 coding sequence is TGTGCCAGCAGCTTTATGTCCTCTAGCGCCCAAGAGACCCAGTACTTC. This sequence encodes CASSFMSSSAQETQYF. The chain carries TRBV11-2 and TRBJ2-5; possibly TRBD2 for D (6 bases). The CDR3 has 16 residues. The germline gives CDR1 SGHAT, CDR2 FQNNGV. V lost 3 bases and J lost 1, with 15 bases in between.

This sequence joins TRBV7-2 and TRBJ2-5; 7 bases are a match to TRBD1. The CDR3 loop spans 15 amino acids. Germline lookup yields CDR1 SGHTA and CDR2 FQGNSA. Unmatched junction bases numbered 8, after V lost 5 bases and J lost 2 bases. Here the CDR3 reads CASSTYRGAQETQYF. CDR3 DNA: TGTGCCAGCAGCACTTACAGGGGTGCTCAAGAGACCCAGTACTTC.

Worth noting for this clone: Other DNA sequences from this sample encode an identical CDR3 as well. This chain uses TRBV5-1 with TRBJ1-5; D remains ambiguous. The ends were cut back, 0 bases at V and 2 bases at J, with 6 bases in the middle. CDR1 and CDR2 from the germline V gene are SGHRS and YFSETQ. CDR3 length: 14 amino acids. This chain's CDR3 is CASSLDGGNQPQHF. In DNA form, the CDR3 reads TGCGCCAGCAGCTTGGACGGAGGCAATCAGCCCCAGCATTTT. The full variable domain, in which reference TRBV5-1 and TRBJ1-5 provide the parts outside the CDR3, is KAGVTQTPRYLIKTRGQQVTLSCSPISGHRSVSWYQQTPGQGLQFLFEYFSETQRNKGNFPGRFSGRQFSNSRSEMNVSTLELGDSALYLCASSLDGGNQPQHFGDGTRLSIL.

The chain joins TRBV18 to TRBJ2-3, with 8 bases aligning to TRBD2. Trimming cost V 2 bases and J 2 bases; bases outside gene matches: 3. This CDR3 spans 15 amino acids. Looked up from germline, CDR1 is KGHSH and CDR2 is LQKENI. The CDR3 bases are TGTGCCAGCTCACCAAGGCGGGAGGCCACAGATACGCAGTATTTT. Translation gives CASSPRREATDTQYF.

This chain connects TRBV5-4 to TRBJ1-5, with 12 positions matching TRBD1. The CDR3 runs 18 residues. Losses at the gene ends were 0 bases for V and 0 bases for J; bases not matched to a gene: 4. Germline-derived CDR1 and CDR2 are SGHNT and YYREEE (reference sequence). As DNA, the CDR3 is TGTGCCAGCAGCTTGGAGGGACAGGGGGCCATTAGCAATCAGCCCCAGCATTTT. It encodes CASSLEGQGAISNQPQHF.

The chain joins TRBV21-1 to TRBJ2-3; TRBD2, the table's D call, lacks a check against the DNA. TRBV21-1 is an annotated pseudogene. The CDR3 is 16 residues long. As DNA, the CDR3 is TGTGCCAGCAGCAAAGTGGAGACTTTAAGCACAGATACGCAGTATTTT. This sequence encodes CASSKVETLSTDTQYF.

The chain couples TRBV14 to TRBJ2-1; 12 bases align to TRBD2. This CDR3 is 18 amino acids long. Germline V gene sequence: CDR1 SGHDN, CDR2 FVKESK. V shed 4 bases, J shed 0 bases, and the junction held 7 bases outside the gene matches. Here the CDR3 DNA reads TGTGCCAGCAGCCTCCGGACTAGCGGGATCTACTCCTACAATGAGCAGTTCTTC. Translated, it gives CASSLRTSGIYSYNEQFF.

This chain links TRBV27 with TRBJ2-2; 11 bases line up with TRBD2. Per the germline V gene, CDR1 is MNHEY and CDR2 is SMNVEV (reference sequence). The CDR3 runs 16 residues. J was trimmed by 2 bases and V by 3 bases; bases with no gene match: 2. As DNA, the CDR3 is TGTGCCAGCAGTTTCAGACTAGCGGGAAACACCGGGGAGCTGTTTTTT. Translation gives CASSFRLAGNTGELFF.

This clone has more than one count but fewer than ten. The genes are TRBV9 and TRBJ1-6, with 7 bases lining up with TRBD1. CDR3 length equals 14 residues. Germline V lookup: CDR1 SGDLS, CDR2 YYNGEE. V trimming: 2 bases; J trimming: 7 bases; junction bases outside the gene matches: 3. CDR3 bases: TGTGCCAGCAGCGTCGCGGGACAGAATTCACCCCTCCACTTT. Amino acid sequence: CASSVAGQNSPLHF.

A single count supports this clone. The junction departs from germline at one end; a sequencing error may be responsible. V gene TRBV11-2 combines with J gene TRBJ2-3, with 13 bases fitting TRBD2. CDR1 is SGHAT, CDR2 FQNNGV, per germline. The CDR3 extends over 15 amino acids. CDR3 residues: CASSRTSGSRDTQYF. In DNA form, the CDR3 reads TGTGCCAGCAGCAGGACTAGCGGGAGCAGAGATACGCAGTATTTT.

Here the CDR3 reads CASSLAGRQGRETQYF. In nucleotides, the CDR3 is TGTGCCAGCAGCTTAGCGGGGCGTCAGGGTAGGGAGACCCAGTACTTC. This rearrangement joins TRBV7-9 to TRBJ2-5; D perhaps matches TRBD1 (5 bases). Trimming removed 0 bases at V and 5 bases at J, with 16 bases between. Germline-derived CDR1 and CDR2 are SEHNR and FQNEAQ (reference sequence). The CDR3 consists of 16 residues. Together with reference TRBV7-9 and TRBJ2-5, the CDR3 gives the full variable domain: DTGVSQNPRHKITKRGQNVTFRCDPISEHNRLYWYRQTLGQGPEFLTYFQNEAQLEKSRLLSDRFSAERPKGSFSTLEIQRTEQGDSAMYLCASSLAGRQGRETQYFGPGTRLLVL.

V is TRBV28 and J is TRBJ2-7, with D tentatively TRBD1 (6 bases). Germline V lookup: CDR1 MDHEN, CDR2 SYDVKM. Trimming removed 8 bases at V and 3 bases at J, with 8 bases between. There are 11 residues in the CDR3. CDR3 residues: CASQQGYEQYV. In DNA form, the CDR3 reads TGTGCCAGCCAACAGGGCTACGAGCAGTACGTC.

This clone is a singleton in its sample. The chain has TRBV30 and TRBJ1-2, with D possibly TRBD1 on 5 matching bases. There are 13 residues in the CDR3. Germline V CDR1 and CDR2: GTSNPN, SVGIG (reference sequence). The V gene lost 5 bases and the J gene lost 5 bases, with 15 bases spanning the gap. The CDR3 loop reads CAWGSGPSYGYTF. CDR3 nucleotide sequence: TGTGCCTGGGGTTCAGGGCCCTCATATGGCTACACCTTC. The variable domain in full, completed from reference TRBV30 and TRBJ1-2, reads SQTIHQWPATLVQPVGSPLSLECTVEGTSNPNLYWYRQAAGRGLQLLFYSVGIGQISSEVPQNLSASRPQDRQFILSSKKLLLSDSGFYLCAWGSGPSYGYTFGSGTRLTVV.

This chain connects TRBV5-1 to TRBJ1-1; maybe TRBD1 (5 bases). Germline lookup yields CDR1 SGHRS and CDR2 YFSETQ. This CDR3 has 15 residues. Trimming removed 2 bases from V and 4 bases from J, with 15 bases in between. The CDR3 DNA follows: TGCGCCAGCAGCTTATTGGATCTGACAGTCACTGAAGCTTTCTTT. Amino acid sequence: CASSLLDLTVTEAFF.

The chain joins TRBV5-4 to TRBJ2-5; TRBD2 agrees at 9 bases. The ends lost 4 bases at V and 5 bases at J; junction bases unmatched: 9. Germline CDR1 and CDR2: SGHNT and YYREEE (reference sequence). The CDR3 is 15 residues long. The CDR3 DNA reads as TGTGCCAGCAGCGCGACAGCGGGAGGAGGGGAGACCCAGTACTTC. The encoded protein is CASSATAGGGETQYF.

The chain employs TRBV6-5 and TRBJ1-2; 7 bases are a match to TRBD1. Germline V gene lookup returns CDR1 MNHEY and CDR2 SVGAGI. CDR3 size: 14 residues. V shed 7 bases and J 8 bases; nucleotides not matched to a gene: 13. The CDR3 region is CASNAGGLGKGYTF. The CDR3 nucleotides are TGTGCCAGCAACGCAGGGGGACTGGGTAAAGGCTACACCTTC.

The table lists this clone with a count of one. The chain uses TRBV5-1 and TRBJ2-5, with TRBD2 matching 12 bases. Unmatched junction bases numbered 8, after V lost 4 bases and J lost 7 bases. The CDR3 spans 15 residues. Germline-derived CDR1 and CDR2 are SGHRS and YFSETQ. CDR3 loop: CASSQGTSGYSTQYF. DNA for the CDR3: TGCGCCAGCAGCCAGGGGACTAGCGGGTACTCGACCCAGTACTTC.

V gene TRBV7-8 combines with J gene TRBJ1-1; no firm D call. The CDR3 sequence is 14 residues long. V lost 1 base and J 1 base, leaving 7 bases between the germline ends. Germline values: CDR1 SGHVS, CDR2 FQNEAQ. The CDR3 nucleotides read TGTGCCAGCAGCTTAGTTGCAGGGAACACTGAAGCTTTCTTT. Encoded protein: CASSLVAGNTEAFF. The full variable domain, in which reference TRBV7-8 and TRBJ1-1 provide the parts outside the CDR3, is GAGVSQSPRYKVAKRGQDVALRCDPISGHVSLFWYQQALGQGPEFLTYFQNEAQLDKSGLPSDRFFAERPEGSVSTLKIQRTQQEDSAVYLCASSLVAGNTEAFFGQGTRLTVV.

In DNA, the CDR3 is TGTGCCACCAGTGGGGAAAGGGACAGGGTGGACACCGGGGAGCTGTTTTTT. It is translated as CATSGERDRVDTGELFF. The genes are TRBV24-1 and TRBJ2-2, with 9 bases fitting TRBD1. This CDR3 contains 17 residues. J gave up 3 bases and V 5 bases, and 9 bases lay outside the gene matches. In germline, CDR1 is KGHDR, CDR2 SFDVKD.

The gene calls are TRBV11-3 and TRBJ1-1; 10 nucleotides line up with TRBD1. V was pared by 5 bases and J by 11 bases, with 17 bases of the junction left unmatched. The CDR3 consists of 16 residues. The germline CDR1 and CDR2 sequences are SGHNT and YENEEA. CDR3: CASSPDRGRRGAHAFF. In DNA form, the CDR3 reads TGTGCCAGCAGCCCCGACAGGGGGCGACGAGGGGCCCATGCTTTCTTT.

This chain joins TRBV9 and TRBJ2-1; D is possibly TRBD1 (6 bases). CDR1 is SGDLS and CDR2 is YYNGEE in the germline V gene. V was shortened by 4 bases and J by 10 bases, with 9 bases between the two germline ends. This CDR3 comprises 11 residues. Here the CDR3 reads CASSQGSEQFF. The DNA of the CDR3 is TGTGCCAGCAGCCAGGGGAGCGAGCAGTTCTTC.

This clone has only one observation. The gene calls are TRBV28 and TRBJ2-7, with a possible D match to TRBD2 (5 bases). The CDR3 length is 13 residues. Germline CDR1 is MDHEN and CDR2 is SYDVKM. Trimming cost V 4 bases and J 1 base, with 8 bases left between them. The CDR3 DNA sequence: TGTGCCAGCAGTTCCGAGGGTTCCTACGAGCAGTACTTC. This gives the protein CASSSEGSYEQYF.

The CDR3 sequence: CASSLGVTGNTEAFF. In DNA form, the CDR3 reads TGCGCCAGCAGCCTGGGAGTTACAGGGAACACTGAAGCTTTCTTT. This rearrangement joins TRBV5-1 to TRBJ1-1; D perhaps matches TRBD1 (5 bases). Germline V gene data show CDR1 as SGHRS and CDR2 as YFSETQ. There are 15 residues in the CDR3. V lost 4 bases and J 1 base, leaving 14 bases between the germline ends.

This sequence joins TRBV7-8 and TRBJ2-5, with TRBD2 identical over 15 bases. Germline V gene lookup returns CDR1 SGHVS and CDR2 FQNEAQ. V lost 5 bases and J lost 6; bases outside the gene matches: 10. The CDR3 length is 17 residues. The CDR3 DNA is TGTGCCAGCAGCCCAGGGGGGACTAGCGGGAGGAGGCAGACCCAGTACTTC. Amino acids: CASSPGGTSGRRQTQYF.

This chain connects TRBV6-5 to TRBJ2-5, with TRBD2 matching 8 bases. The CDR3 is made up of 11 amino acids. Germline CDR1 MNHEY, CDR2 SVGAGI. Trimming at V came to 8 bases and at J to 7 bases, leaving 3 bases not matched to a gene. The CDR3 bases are TGTGCCAGCCGGGAGGGTGGGACCCAGTACTTC. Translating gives CASREGGTQYF.

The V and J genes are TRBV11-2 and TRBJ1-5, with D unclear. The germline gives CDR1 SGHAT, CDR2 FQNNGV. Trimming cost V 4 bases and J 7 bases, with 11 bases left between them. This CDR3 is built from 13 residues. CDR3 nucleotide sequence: TGTGCCAGCAGCTCCACCTTGGCCCAGCCCCAGCATTTT. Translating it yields CASSSTLAQPQHF.

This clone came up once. CDR3 coding DNA: TGTGCCAGTAGTCCTCGGGGAGTTCGCACTGAAGCTTTCTTT. Translation gives CASSPRGVRTEAFF. V usage is TRBV19 and J usage is TRBJ1-1, with D uncertain. Looked up from germline, CDR1 is LNHDA and CDR2 is SQIVND (reference sequence). The CDR3 has 14 residues. V was trimmed by 5 bases and J by 4 bases, leaving 14 bases between them.

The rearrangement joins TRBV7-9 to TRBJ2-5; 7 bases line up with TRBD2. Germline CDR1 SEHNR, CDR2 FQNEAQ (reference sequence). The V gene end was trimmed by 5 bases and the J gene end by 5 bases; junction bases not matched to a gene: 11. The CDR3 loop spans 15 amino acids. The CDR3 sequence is CASSQRGLRGETQYF. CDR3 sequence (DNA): TGTGCCAGCAGCCAACGTGGGCTGCGGGGGGAGACCCAGTACTTC.

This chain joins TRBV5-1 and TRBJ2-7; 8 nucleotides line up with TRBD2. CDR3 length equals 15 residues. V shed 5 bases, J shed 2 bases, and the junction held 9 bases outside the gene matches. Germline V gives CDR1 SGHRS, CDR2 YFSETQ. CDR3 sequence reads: CASRLLAVGPYEQYF. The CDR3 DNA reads TGCGCCAGCAGACTACTAGCGGTGGGGCCCTACGAGCAGTACTTC.

CDR3 DNA: TGTGCCAGCAAAGGGACTTTTCGAAACACCATATATTTT. Its protein is CASKGTFRNTIYF. The V call is TRBV7-8, the J call TRBJ1-3, with TRBD1 as a possible D gene (5 bases). V lost 7 bases and J lost 5, with 12 bases in between. CDR3 length equals 13 residues. CDR1 and CDR2 from the germline V gene are SGHVS and FQNEAQ.

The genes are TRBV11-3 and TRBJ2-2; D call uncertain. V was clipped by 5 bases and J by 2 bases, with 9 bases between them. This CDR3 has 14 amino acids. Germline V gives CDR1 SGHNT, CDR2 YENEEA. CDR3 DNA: TGTGCCAGCAGCCGCGGCCCAAACACCGGGGAGCTGTTTTTT. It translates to CASSRGPNTGELFF. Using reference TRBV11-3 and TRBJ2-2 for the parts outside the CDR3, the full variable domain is EAGVVQSPRYKIIEKKQPVAFWCNPISGHNTLYWYLQNLGQGPELLIRYENEEAVDDSQLPKDRFSAERLKGVDSTLKIQPAELGDSAVYLCASSRGPNTGELFFGEGSRLTVL.

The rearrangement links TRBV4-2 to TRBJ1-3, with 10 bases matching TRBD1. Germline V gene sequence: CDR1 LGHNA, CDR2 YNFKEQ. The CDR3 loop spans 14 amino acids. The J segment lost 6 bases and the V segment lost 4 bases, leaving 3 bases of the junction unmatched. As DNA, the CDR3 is TGTGCCAGCAGCCTTGGGACAGGGGTAAACACCATATATTTT. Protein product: CASSLGTGVNTIYF.